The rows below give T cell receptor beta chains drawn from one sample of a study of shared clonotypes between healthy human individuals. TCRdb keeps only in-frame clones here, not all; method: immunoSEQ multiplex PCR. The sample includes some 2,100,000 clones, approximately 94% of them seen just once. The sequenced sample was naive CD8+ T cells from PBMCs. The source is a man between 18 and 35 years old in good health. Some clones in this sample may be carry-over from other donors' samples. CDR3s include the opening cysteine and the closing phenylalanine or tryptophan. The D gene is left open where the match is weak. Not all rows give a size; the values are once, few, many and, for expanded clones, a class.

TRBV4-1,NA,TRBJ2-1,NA,TGCGCCAGCAGCCAAGTAACGGGGAACTTCTACAATGAGCAGTTCTTC,CASSQVTGNFYNEQFF
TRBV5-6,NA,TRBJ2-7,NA,TGTGCCAGCAGCCCAGGGGGGAGCTACGAGCAGTACTTC,CASSPGGSYEQYF
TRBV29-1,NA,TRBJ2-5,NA,TGCAGCACCTTAGGGGTGGTCGAGACCCAGTACTTC,CSTLGVVETQYF
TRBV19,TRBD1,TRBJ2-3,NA,TGTGCCAGTAGTCTCTACCAGGGGGCAGATACGCAGTATTTT,CASSLYQGADTQYF
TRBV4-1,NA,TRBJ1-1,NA,TGCGCCAGCAGCCAAGAGGGGAGGTCATACACCGGGAACACTGAAGCTTTCTTT,CASSQEGRSYTGNTEAFF
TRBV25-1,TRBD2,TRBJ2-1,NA,TGTGCCAGCAGTGAGGCTAGCGGGAGAGACTACAATGAGCAGTTCTTC,CASSEASGRDYNEQFF
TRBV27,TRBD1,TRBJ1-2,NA,TGTGCCAGCAGTTCCTCCCGGGACAGGGCGAACTATGGCTACACCTTC,CASSSSRDRANYGYTF
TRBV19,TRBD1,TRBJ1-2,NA,TGTGCCAGTAGTATAGGACAGGGGGCTCGTGGCTACACCTTC,CASSIGQGARGYTF
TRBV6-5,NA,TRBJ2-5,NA,TGTGCCAGCAGCCCCGGGAGCCAAGAGACCCAGTACTTC,CASSPGSQETQYF
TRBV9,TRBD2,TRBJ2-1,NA,TGTGCCAGCAGCGGGTGGACTAGCGGGAAAGGGGCTTACAATGAGCAGTTCTTC,CASSGWTSGKGAYNEQFF
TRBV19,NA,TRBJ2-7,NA,TGTGCCAGTAGTCGCGGGACCAGATCCTACGAGCAGTACTTC,CASSRGTRSYEQYF
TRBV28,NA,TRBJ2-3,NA,TGTGCCAGCAGTTTATACAGGGTCCCAGATACGCAGTATTTT,CASSLYRVPDTQYF
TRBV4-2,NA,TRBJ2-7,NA,TGTGCCAGCAGCGGAAGAGACAGCTACGAGCAGTACTTC,CASSGRDSYEQYF
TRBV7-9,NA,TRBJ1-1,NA,TGTGCCAGCAGCTTGGAGTCGGGAGGGGTAACTGAAGCTTTCTTT,CASSLESGGVTEAFF
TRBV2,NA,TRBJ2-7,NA,TGTGCCAGCAGTGCCCGGGGCGTTGCCTACGAGCAGTACTTC,CASSARGVAYEQYF
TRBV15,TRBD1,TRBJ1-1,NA,TGTGCCACCAGCAGGGTCACAGGGGGTGAAGCTTTCTTT,CATSRVTGGEAFF
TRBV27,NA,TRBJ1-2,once,TGTGCCAGCAGTTTAGGTCCGGGGGCGGGAGTAGGCTACACCTTC,CASSLGPGAGVGYTF
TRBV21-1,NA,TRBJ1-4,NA,TGTGCCAGCTGGTTGATGGGGATCCCGGCAACTAATGAAAAACTGTTTTTT,CASWLMGIPATNEKLFF
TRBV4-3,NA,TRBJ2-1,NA,TGCGCCAGCAGCCAAGGGGGGAGGGGGTACAATGAGCAGTTCTTC,CASSQGGRGYNEQFF
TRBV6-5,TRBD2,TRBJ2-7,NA,TGTGCCAGCAGTTACTTTGCGGGGGCCTACGAGCAGTACTTC,CASSYFAGAYEQYF
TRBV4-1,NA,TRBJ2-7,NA,TGCGCCAGCAGCCAAGTAGGCCATCCCTACGAGCAGTACTTC,CASSQVGHPYEQYF
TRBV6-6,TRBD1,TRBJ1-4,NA,TGTGCCAGCAGAAGGGACAGGGGAGTGGGTGAAAAACTGTTTTTT,CASRRDRGVGEKLFF
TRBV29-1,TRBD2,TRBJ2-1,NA,TGCAGCGTTGAAGGTTGGGGCGGGAGAACCAATGAGCAGTTCTTC,CSVEGWGGRTNEQFF
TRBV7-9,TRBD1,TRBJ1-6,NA,TGTGCCAGCACCCCCCCCGGGACAGGGGATTCACCCCTCCACTTT,CASTPPGTGDSPLHF
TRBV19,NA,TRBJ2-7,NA,TGTGCCAGTAGTATTGGTAGCTCCTACGAGCAGTACTTC,CASSIGSSYEQYF
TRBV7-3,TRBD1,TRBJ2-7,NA,TGTGCCAGCAGCTTAGAGACAGGGGGCGGTTACGAGCAGTACTTC,CASSLETGGGYEQYF
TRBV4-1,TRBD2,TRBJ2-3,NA,TGCGCCAGCAGCCAATCTAGCGGGAGGCGTCGCACAGATACGCAGTATTTT,CASSQSSGRRRTDTQYF
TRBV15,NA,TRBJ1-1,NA,TGTGCCACCAGCAGAAACAGGGTTATGGAAGCTTTCTTT,CATSRNRVMEAFF
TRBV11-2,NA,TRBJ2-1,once,TGTGCCAGCAGCTTTACGGGGCGGCCCCCCAATGAGCAGTTCTTC,CASSFTGRPPNEQFF
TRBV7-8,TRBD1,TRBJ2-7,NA,TGTGCCATCGAAACCCGGACAGGGGTCGGCGAGCAGTACTTC,CAIETRTGVGEQYF
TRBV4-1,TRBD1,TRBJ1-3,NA,TGCGCCAGCAGCCAGGACGAAGGACAGGGGGCCGGAAACACCATATATTTT,CASSQDEGQGAGNTIYF
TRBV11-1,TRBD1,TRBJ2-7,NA,TGTGCCAGCAGCTTAGAAAGCCGGACAGGGGGCGTTTACGAGCAGTACTTC,CASSLESRTGGVYEQYF
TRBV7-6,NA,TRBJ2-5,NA,TGTGCCAGCAGCCCAGAAGGGCAAGAGACCCAGTACTTC,CASSPEGQETQYF
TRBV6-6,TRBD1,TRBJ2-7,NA,TGTGCCAGCAGTCTCCAGACGGGACAGGACTACGAGCAGTACTTC,CASSLQTGQDYEQYF
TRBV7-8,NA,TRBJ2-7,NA,TGTGCCAGCAGCTATCCAGGGGACCCCAGCTACGAGCAGTACTTC,CASSYPGDPSYEQYF
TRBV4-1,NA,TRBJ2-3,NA,TGCGCCAGCAGCCAAGATGAGGGCTCGGGACTCACAGATACGCAGTATTTT,CASSQDEGSGLTDTQYF
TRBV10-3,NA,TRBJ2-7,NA,TGTGCCATCAGTGAGTCCCTAAGAGTCTACGAGCAGTACTTC,CAISESLRVYEQYF
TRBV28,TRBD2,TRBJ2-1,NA,TGTGCCAGCAGTCCCTTAGCGGGGGCCTACAATGAGCAGTTCTTC,CASSPLAGAYNEQFF
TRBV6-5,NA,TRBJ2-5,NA,TGTGCCAGCAGTACGGGCTGGGGGAGAGAGACCCAGTACTTC,CASSTGWGRETQYF
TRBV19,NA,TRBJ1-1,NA,TGTGCCACCTCCCCCAGCATGAACACTGAAGCTTTCTTT,CATSPSMNTEAFF
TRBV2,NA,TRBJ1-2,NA,TGTGCCAGCACTACGCCCAGTACTTATGGCTACACCTTC,CASTTPSTYGYTF
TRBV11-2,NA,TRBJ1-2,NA,TGTGCCAGCAGCCTAGACGCACTAGCTAACTATGGCTACACCTTC,CASSLDALANYGYTF
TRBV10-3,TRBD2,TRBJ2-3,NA,TGTGCCATCAGTGAGTCGGAGCGGGAGGGAACAGATACGCAGTATTTT,CAISESEREGTDTQYF
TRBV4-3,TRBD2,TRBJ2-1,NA,TGCGCCAGCAGCCAAGATCGGGGGGGTGGGCAGTTCTTC,CASSQDRGGGQFF
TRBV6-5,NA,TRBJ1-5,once,TGTGCCAGCAGCACACCGGGGCCACATCAGCCCCAGCATTTT,CASSTPGPHQPQHF
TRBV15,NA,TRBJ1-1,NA,TGTGCCACCAGCAGGGACAAACTGAACACTGAAGCTTTCTTT,CATSRDKLNTEAFF
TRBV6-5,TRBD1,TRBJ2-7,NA,TGTGCCAGCAGTTACCCGACAGGGAACGAGCAGTACTTC,CASSYPTGNEQYF
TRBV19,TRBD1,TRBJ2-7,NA,TGTGCCAGTTCTCCCGGGACAGGGGGCTACGAGCAGTACTTC,CASSPGTGGYEQYF
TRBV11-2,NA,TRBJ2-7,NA,TGTGCCAGCAGCCCAGCCAAGGGACCGTACTACGAGCAGTACTTC,CASSPAKGPYYEQYF